These T cell receptor beta chains were read from a single sample in a study of blood T cell repertoires in COVID-19. This table comes from immunoSEQ multiplex PCR, and its TCRdb copy is limited to in-frame clones, with some not included. The data show 95,000 to 150,000 clones, over 75% seen once. Sequencing input: peripheral blood. These receptors all stem from an elderly man with active or convalescent COVID-19. Each CDR3 is given with its conserved first and last residue. The D gene is left open where the match is weak. Some rows have no size entry. The others give once, few or many, or a class for an expanded clone.

TRBJ1-1	TRBV2	.	TRBD1	TGTGCCAGCAGTAACAGGGGAGTTTCCACTGAAGCTTTCTTT	CASSNRGVSTEAFF
TRBJ2-5	TRBV19	.	TRBD2	TGTGCCAGTACCTCTGGCGCGGGAGGGCCCTGGCCAGGAGAGACCCAGTACTTC	CASTSGAGGPWPGETQYF
TRBJ2-1	TRBV6-2/TRBV6-3	.	.	TGTGCCAGCAGTGAGACTAGTGGTGGGGATGAGCAGTTCTTC	CASSETSGGDEQFF
TRBJ2-3	TRBV19	few	.	TGTGCCAGTAATCAGGGCATGGGCACAGATACGCAGTATTTT	CASNQGMGTDTQYF
TRBJ2-7	TRBV12-3/TRBV12-4	.	TRBD2	TGTGCCAGCAGTAGCGGGAGTTCCCACGAGCAGTACTTC	CASSSGSSHEQYF
TRBJ1-1	TRBV6-4	.	.	TGTGCCAGCAGTGTCTCCGTCAACACTGAAGCTTTCTTT	CASSVSVNTEAFF
TRBJ1-5	TRBV7-2	.	.	TGTGCCAGCATGAGGAATGGAGGCGGGATTAGCAATCAGCCCCAGCATTTT	CASMRNGGGISNQPQHF
TRBJ2-1	TRBV5-1	.	.	TGCGCCAGCAGCTTACGCCGGGAACTCAATGAGCAGTTCTTC	CASSLRRELNEQFF
TRBJ1-4	TRBV30	.	.	TGTGCCTGGAGTGTACTGGGGGGAACTAATGAAAAACTGTTTTTT	CAWSVLGGTNEKLFF
TRBJ1-4	TRBV30	.	.	TGTGCCTGGAGTGTACACAGGAATGAAAAACTGTTTTTT	CAWSVHRNEKLFF
TRBJ2-2	TRBV30	.	TRBD2	TGTGCCTGGGCCCTACTAGCGACCACCGGGGAGCTGTTTTTT	CAWALLATTGELFF
TRBJ2-2	TRBV3-1/TRBV3-2	.	TRBD2	TGTGCCAGCAGCCAGGGGACTAGAACCGGGGAGCTGTTTTTT	CASSQGTRTGELFF